These T cell receptor beta chains were read from a single sample in a study of T-cell memory formation after mild COVID-19. From the 5' RACE reads, TCRdb called clonotypes with MiXCR, one entry per CDR3 protein. The table includes more than 250,000 distinct CDR3 sequences, around 16% detected once. Sequencing was done on a sample of PBMCs or a T cell subset sorted from them (not recorded which). Source of these receptors: a man aged 18 to 29 who had mild COVID-19 (a few samples of this study predate the infection). Cell type and time point are not known. Each CDR3 is given without its conserved first and last residue. The D gene is left open where the match is weak.

J gene: TRBJ2-2; V gene: TRBV12-3/TRBV12-4; D gene: NA; CDR3 protein: ASNPEAGVNTGELF
J gene: TRBJ2-6; V gene: TRBV7-9; D gene: NA; CDR3 protein: ASSLVGTGANVLT
J gene: TRBJ1-5; V gene: TRBV18; D gene: TRBD1; CDR3 protein: ASSPTGRGDQPQH
J gene: TRBJ1-2; V gene: TRBV12-3/TRBV12-4; D gene: NA; CDR3 protein: ALWGVEDGYT
J gene: TRBJ1-4; V gene: TRBV15; D gene: TRBD1; CDR3 protein: ATSKDRVDEKLF
J gene: TRBJ2-3; V gene: TRBV7-8; D gene: NA; CDR3 protein: ASSVTRRTDTQY
J gene: TRBJ2-2; V gene: TRBV7-7; D gene: NA; CDR3 protein: ASSLGAGDAGELF
J gene: TRBJ1-1; V gene: TRBV5-1; D gene: TRBD1; CDR3 protein: ASSPYQDRGYTEAF
J gene: TRBJ2-1; V gene: TRBV20-1; D gene: TRBD2; CDR3 protein: STGTSGEQF
J gene: TRBJ1-6; V gene: TRBV5-1; D gene: TRBD1; CDR3 protein: ASSSRTGETNSPLH
J gene: TRBJ2-2; V gene: TRBV25-1; D gene: TRBD1; CDR3 protein: ASSAGTGNGELF
J gene: TRBJ2-1; V gene: TRBV20-1; D gene: TRBD2; CDR3 protein: SFEAGGSSYNEQF
J gene: TRBJ1-2; V gene: TRBV5-4; D gene: TRBD1; CDR3 protein: ASSPEAQGSYGYT
J gene: TRBJ1-1; V gene: TRBV7-6; D gene: NA; CDR3 protein: ASSSIDRLNTEAF
J gene: TRBJ2-2; V gene: TRBV4-1; D gene: NA; CDR3 protein: ASSQEPGARTGELF
J gene: TRBJ2-1; V gene: TRBV5-1; D gene: NA; CDR3 protein: ASRFPPDNEQF
J gene: TRBJ2-7; V gene: TRBV3-1; D gene: NA; CDR3 protein: ASSQRGTYEQY
J gene: TRBJ2-7; V gene: TRBV12-3/TRBV12-4; D gene: NA; CDR3 protein: ASSAGLFEQY
J gene: TRBJ2-1; V gene: TRBV4-3; D gene: TRBD1; CDR3 protein: ASSQEDRGVSNEQF
J gene: TRBJ1-6; V gene: TRBV7-6; D gene: NA; CDR3 protein: ASSQQGRNSPLH
J gene: TRBJ2-5; V gene: TRBV12-3/TRBV12-4; D gene: TRBD2; CDR3 protein: ASSSGLAGLETQY
J gene: TRBJ2-2; V gene: TRBV10-3; D gene: TRBD1; CDR3 protein: AISDGQGANTGELF
J gene: TRBJ2-1; V gene: TRBV6-5; D gene: NA; CDR3 protein: ASSPGGVHNEQF
J gene: TRBJ2-3; V gene: TRBV4-2; D gene: NA; CDR3 protein: ASSNSLDSGDTQY
J gene: TRBJ2-3; V gene: TRBV20-1; D gene: TRBD2; CDR3 protein: SASRAGGWYTQY
J gene: TRBJ2-5; V gene: TRBV29-1; D gene: NA; CDR3 protein: SVGEGLWQETQY
J gene: TRBJ2-3; V gene: TRBV9; D gene: NA; CDR3 protein: ASSASGTVSSTDTQY
J gene: TRBJ1-2; V gene: TRBV29-1; D gene: NA; CDR3 protein: SAGAGGSYGYT
J gene: TRBJ2-3; V gene: TRBV20-1; D gene: TRBD2; CDR3 protein: SARFWVAGGRYQDTQY
J gene: TRBJ1-1; V gene: TRBV11-1; D gene: TRBD1; CDR3 protein: ASSSTGETTEAF
J gene: TRBJ1-5; V gene: TRBV20-1; D gene: TRBD1; CDR3 protein: SANNRDSDLGTQH
J gene: TRBJ2-2; V gene: TRBV6-6; D gene: NA; CDR3 protein: ASSYSPGELF
J gene: TRBJ1-5; V gene: TRBV24-1; D gene: TRBD1; CDR3 protein: ATSERRQGAAQPQH
J gene: TRBJ2-5; V gene: TRBV29-1; D gene: NA; CDR3 protein: SVSPFGTYQETQY
J gene: TRBJ1-1; V gene: TRBV6-5; D gene: TRBD1; CDR3 protein: ASSQTGGTEAF
J gene: TRBJ2-1; V gene: TRBV6-5; D gene: NA; CDR3 protein: ASRAGSAVF
J gene: TRBJ2-4; V gene: TRBV6-5; D gene: NA; CDR3 protein: ASSFFRNGKNIQY
J gene: TRBJ2-1; V gene: TRBV20-1; D gene: TRBD1; CDR3 protein: SAWTGEVNEQF
J gene: TRBJ2-1; V gene: TRBV18; D gene: TRBD2; CDR3 protein: ASSGAGVNFEQF
J gene: TRBJ2-5; V gene: TRBV12-3/TRBV12-4; D gene: TRBD1; CDR3 protein: ATGTGEGETQY
J gene: TRBJ1-6; V gene: TRBV6-5; D gene: TRBD1; CDR3 protein: ASSARQGPYNSPLH
J gene: TRBJ2-2; V gene: TRBV7-8; D gene: NA; CDR3 protein: ASSLEAGSNTGELF
J gene: TRBJ2-1; V gene: TRBV7-9; D gene: NA; CDR3 protein: ASSPRLGHGNEQF
J gene: TRBJ2-5; V gene: TRBV6-2/TRBV6-3; D gene: NA; CDR3 protein: ASSSKTQY
J gene: TRBJ1-1; V gene: TRBV10-3; D gene: NA; CDR3 protein: ATYQQGTGSTEAF
J gene: TRBJ1-1; V gene: TRBV5-1; D gene: NA; CDR3 protein: ASSLGPQNPGTEAF
J gene: TRBJ2-5; V gene: TRBV7-4; D gene: NA; CDR3 protein: ASSLAGNGETQY
J gene: TRBJ2-5; V gene: TRBV18; D gene: NA; CDR3 protein: ASSPPSNAETQY
J gene: TRBJ2-3; V gene: TRBV6-2/TRBV6-3; D gene: NA; CDR3 protein: ASRAGGTQY
J gene: TRBJ1-5; V gene: TRBV6-5; D gene: TRBD1; CDR3 protein: ASSYSTGTGEH
J gene: TRBJ2-5; V gene: TRBV6-1; D gene: TRBD2; CDR3 protein: ASSELAGGSETQY